This paragraph covers one TCR beta chain sequence. The target antigen is unknown. Random hexamers primed reverse transcription of about 0.5 to 1 ug RNA. TCRdb independently ran MiXCR on the immunoSEQ multiplex PCR reads; one entry per CDR3 protein. The sample lists 95,000 to 150,000 distinct CDR3 sequences, just over 95% occurring once. The data derive from a study of CD8 T cells in Susac syndrome. About the study: More than 5 sequenced Susac syndrome patients had clinically active disease, while under ten were in remission. Findings and caveats of the study: In Susac syndrome, the CD4+ T cell repertoires did not show clonal expansion.

Germline V CDR1 and CDR2: LNHNV, YYDKDF (reference sequence). Trimming cost V 0 bases and J 6 bases, with 12 bases left between them. The CDR3 contains 14 residues. The source material was CD4+ T cells from PBMCs. This TCR was sampled from a human donor with Susac syndrome. The rearrangement links TRBV15 to TRBJ2-7; possible D gene TRBD2, 5 bases. The CDR3 region is CATSRDPKSGEQYF. The DNA for the CDR3 is TGTGCCACCAGCAGAGATCCTAAGAGCGGCGAGCAGTACTTC.